The T cell receptor beta chain described here comes from a study of preoperative IRX-2 immunotherapy in early breast cancer. Sequenced by immunoSEQ multiplex PCR; TCRdb stores in-frame clones only, minus some. This sample has 25,000 to 30,000 clones, with around 90% found just once. CDR1 is SGHRS and CDR2 is YFSETQ in the germline V gene. This CDR3 has 15 amino acids. V was clipped by 6 bases and J by 5 bases; unmatched bases: 6. As for treatment: preoperative locoregional IRX-2 cytokine immunotherapy. Samples came from a phase Ib trial of preoperative locoregional IRX-2 cytokine immunotherapy. The rearrangement joins TRBV5-1 to TRBJ2-1, with TRBD2 matching over 12 bases. Collection of the sample occurred from a patient treated with IRX-2 immunotherapy. The receptor was isolated from a human donor with breast cancer. The CDR3 DNA sequence: TGCGCCAGCACCCGGACTAGCGGGACAAACAATGAGCAGTTCTTC. Its protein is CASTRTSGTNNEQFF.